One and the same sample provided the 3 T cell receptor beta chains below, sequenced in a study of PD-1 blockade in classical Hodgkin lymphoma. Time point denoted: cycle 4 day 1 (C4D1), after about 6 weeks of nivolumab. Each patient experienced a relapse that followed autologous stem cell transplantation, and brentuximab vedotin exposure varied. The table came from immunoSEQ multiplex PCR; TCRdb's copy has only in-frame clones and leaves some out. This sample has nearly 25,000 clones, with 65% to 80% found just once. Here the sequenced sample was peripheral blood mononuclear cells (PBMCs), taken before the fourth cycle of nivolumab. Receptors originate from a human donor with classical Hodgkin lymphoma.

The gene calls are TRBV6-5 and TRBJ2-5, with D tentatively TRBD2 (5 bases). CDR1 MNHEY and CDR2 SVGAGI come from the germline V gene. V lost 2 bases and J lost 4, with 11 bases in between. This CDR3 has 14 residues. This chain's CDR3 is CASSYEAVGETQYF. The DNA for the CDR3 is TGTGCCAGCAGTTACGAAGCGGTAGGAGAGACCCAGTACTTC.

This clone was recorded at least ten times. The identical CDR3 is also encoded by other nucleotide sequences in the sample. This sequence joins TRBV2 and TRBJ2-1; the D gene is possibly TRBD2 (6 bases). This CDR3 region has 11 residues. Germline values: CDR1 SNHLY, CDR2 FYNNEI. V lost 3 bases and J lost 10, with 7 bases in between. CDR3 loop: CASSDGGEQFF. The CDR3 DNA sequence: TGTGCCAGCAGTGACGGGGGAGAGCAGTTCTTC.

In its sample, this clone was seen once. The rearrangement uses TRBV2 and TRBJ2-7, with D unclear. V lost 6 bases, J lost 6 bases, and 18 bases lay in between. This CDR3 spans 14 amino acids. Germline assignment: CDR1 SNHLY and CDR2 FYNNEI. The CDR3 DNA follows: TGTGCCAGCAGCAGTACACTCCGAAGGTCCGAGCAGTACGTC. Its protein is CASSSTLRRSEQYV.